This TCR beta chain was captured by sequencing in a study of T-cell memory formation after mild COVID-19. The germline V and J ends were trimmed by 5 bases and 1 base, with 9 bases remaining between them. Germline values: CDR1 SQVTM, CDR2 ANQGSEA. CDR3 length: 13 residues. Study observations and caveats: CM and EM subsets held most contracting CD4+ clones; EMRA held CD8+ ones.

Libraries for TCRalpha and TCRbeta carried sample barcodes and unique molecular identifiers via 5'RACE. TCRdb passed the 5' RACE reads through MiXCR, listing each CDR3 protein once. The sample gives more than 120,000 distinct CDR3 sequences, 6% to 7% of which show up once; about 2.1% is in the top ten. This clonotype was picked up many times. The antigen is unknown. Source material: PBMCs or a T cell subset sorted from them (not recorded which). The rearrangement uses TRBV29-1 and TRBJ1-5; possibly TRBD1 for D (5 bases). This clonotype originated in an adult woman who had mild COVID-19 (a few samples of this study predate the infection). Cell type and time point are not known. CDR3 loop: CSVSGSSNQPQHF. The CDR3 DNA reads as TGCAGCGTTTCAGGGTCGAGCAATCAGCCCCAGCATTTT.